Shown below are 13 T cell receptor beta chains from a single sample sequenced in a study of T cells after yellow fever vaccination. TCRdb used MiXCR to reprocess the 5' RACE reads, holding one entry per CDR3 protein. This table has some 120,000 distinct CDR3 sequences, over 12% appearing once. The material sequenced was CD8+ T cells sorted from PBMCs, taken 5 days after the yellow fever booster vaccination. Receptors originate from a man aged 18-30 years who received the YFV17D yellow fever vaccine.

V usage is TRBV28 and J usage is TRBJ2-2, with TRBD1 matching over 11 bases. V lost 5 bases, J lost 3 bases, and 2 bases stayed unmatched. The CDR3 runs to 15 residues. CDR1 is MDHEN and CDR2 is SYDVKM in the germline V gene. CDR3 sequence (DNA): TGTGCCAGCAGTCGGGACAGGGGGTACACCGGGGAGCTGTTTTTT. The encoded protein is CASSRDRGYTGELFF.

The table lists this clonotype with many counts. This sequence joins TRBV5-1 and TRBJ2-3, with D tentatively TRBD1 or TRBD2 (5 bases each). Germline V CDR1 and CDR2: SGHRS, YFSETQ. CDR3 length equals 15 residues. Trimming took 0 bases from V and 3 from J, leaving 11 bases between them. As DNA, the CDR3 is TGCGCCAGCAGCTTGGTGGGGGTTGTAACAGATACGCAGTATTTT. It encodes CASSLVGVVTDTQYF. Together with reference TRBV5-1 and TRBJ2-3, the CDR3 gives the full variable domain: KAGVTQTPRYLIKTRGQQVTLSCSPISGHRSVSWYQQTPGQGLQFLFEYFSETQRNKGNFPGRFSGRQFSNSRSEMNVSTLELGDSALYLCASSLVGVVTDTQYFGPGTRLTVL.

In this sample, this clonotype turned up a few times. The V and J genes are TRBV7-9 and TRBJ2-3, with 8 nucleotides matching TRBD2. Germline lookup yields CDR1 SEHNR and CDR2 FQNEAQ (reference sequence). CDR3 size: 15 residues. Unmatched junction bases numbered 6, after V lost 4 bases and J lost 3 bases. CDR3 loop: CASSSFLAGTDTQYF. The CDR3 DNA reads TGTGCCAGCAGCTCCTTCCTAGCGGGTACAGATACGCAGTATTTT.

This clonotype was picked up many times. The chain's CDR3 is CASSFRGWGTGELFF. The CDR3 region has the DNA TGTGCCAGCAGTTTCAGGGGTTGGGGCACCGGGGAGCTGTTTTTT. V and J are TRBV27 and TRBJ2-2; a possible D gene is TRBD1 (6 bases). Per germline, CDR1 MNHEY and CDR2 SMNVEV (reference sequence). Trimming shortened V by 3 bases and J by 4 bases, and 12 bases separated the two germline ends. This CDR3 contains 15 residues.

This clonotype was recorded a few times. CDR3 coding DNA: TGTGCCAGCAGCTTAGCGGGGGGATCAGATACGCAGTATTTT. It yields the protein CASSLAGGSDTQYF. V is TRBV7-9 and J is TRBJ2-3; the D gene is possibly TRBD2 (6 bases). Trimming cost V 0 bases and J 4 bases, with 8 bases left between them. CDR3 length: 14 residues. Germline V gives CDR1 SEHNR, CDR2 FQNEAQ (reference sequence).

The chain uses TRBV6-1 and TRBJ2-1; D possibly corresponds to TRBD2 (6 bases). Trimming removed 6 bases from V and 8 bases from J, with 11 bases in between. The V gene's germline CDR1 is MNHNS and CDR2 SASEGT. This CDR3 is built from 12 residues. CDR3 DNA: TGTGCCAGCAGCGCGTGGGGGGATGAGCAGTTCTTC. Encoded protein: CASSAWGDEQFF.

This clonotype was found a few times. The rearrangement links TRBV4-3 to TRBJ2-3; weak D call: TRBD1 (6 bases). V lost 5 bases to trimming and J lost 0 bases, with 15 bases between them. CDR3 length equals 16 residues. Germline V gives CDR1 LGHNA, CDR2 YSLEER. The CDR3 sequence: CASSSGQGSSTDTQYF. DNA of the CDR3: TGCGCCAGCAGCTCCGGCCAGGGGTCTAGCACAGATACGCAGTATTTT.

This clonotype came up many times. The chain joins TRBV13 to TRBJ2-7; 9 nucleotides line up with TRBD1. CDR1 and CDR2 (germline): PRHDT, FYEKMQ (reference sequence). The CDR3 covers 13 residues. V lost 5 bases and J lost 2; bases outside the gene matches: 1. CDR3 in DNA: TGTGCCAGCAGCCGGACAGGGGCCTACGAGCAGTACTTC. Translation: CASSRTGAYEQYF.

V gene TRBV5-1 combines with J gene TRBJ2-7; D uncertain. Germline lookup yields CDR1 SGHRS and CDR2 YFSETQ. This CDR3 spans 12 amino acids. Trimming removed 4 bases at V and 3 bases at J, with 8 bases between. CDR3 bases: TGCGCCAGCAGCGCGGACCTCTACGAGCAGTACTTC. It specifies CASSADLYEQYF.

This clonotype has ten or more counts. The gene calls are TRBV6-5 and TRBJ2-1; 8 bases agree with TRBD1. There are 17 residues in the CDR3. Germline CDR1 and CDR2: MNHEY and SVGAGI. J lost 0 bases, V lost 0 bases, and 4 bases had no gene match. CDR3 protein: CASSYSPDRVSYNEQFF. In DNA form, the CDR3 reads TGTGCCAGCAGTTACTCGCCGGACAGGGTCTCCTACAATGAGCAGTTCTTC.

This clonotype was counted a few times. The chain joins TRBV4-1 to TRBJ2-7; either TRBD1 or TRBD2 may fit D (7 bases each). CDR1 and CDR2 (germline): MGHRA, YSYEKL. Trimming removed 1 base at V and 6 bases at J, with 13 bases between. The length of the CDR3 is 14 residues. This chain's CDR3 is CASSQADREGEQYF. The CDR3 DNA reads TGCGCCAGCAGCCAAGCCGACAGGGAGGGCGAGCAGTACTTC.

The chain links TRBV7-9 to TRBJ1-6; TRBD1 matches at 7 bases. Unmatched junction bases numbered 10, after V lost 5 bases and J lost 6 bases. Germline CDR1 reads SEHNR; CDR2 reads FQNEAQ (reference sequence). The CDR3 contains 16 residues. The CDR3 bases are TGTGCCAGCAGCCACTCGACAGGGAGGACTAATTCACCCCTCCACTTT. This translates into CASSHSTGRTNSPLHF. The full variable domain, its missing parts supplied by reference TRBV7-9 and TRBJ1-6, is DTGVSQNPRHKITKRGQNVTFRCDPISEHNRLYWYRQTLGQGPEFLTYFQNEAQLEKSRLLSDRFSAERPKGSFSTLEIQRTEQGDSAMYLCASSHSTGRTNSPLHFGNGTRLTVT.

This clonotype was seen only a few times. The V and J genes are TRBV6-5 and TRBJ2-1; 7 bases match TRBD2. V lost 0 bases to trimming and J lost 10 bases; unmatched junction nucleotides: 6. Germline loops: CDR1 MNHEY, CDR2 SVGAGI. This CDR3 is built from 14 residues. This CDR3 reads CASSYSGRAAEQFF. In nucleotides, the CDR3 is TGTGCCAGCAGTTACTCGGGGAGGGCGGCGGAGCAGTTCTTC.